This TCR beta chain originates from a study of T cell changes during pregnancy in multiple sclerosis. The table came from immunoSEQ multiplex PCR; TCRdb's copy has only in-frame clones and leaves some out. In the table there are approximately 61,000 clones, 88% of which are singletons. The CDR3 consists of 15 residues. V dropped 1 base and J dropped 4 bases, with 11 bases sitting between them. CDR1 and CDR2 from the germline V gene are SGHTA and FQGNSA. Sequencing used peripheral blood, obtained in the first trimester of pregnancy. This receptor was obtained from a female donor with multiple sclerosis, enrolled in a pregnancy study. The chain combines TRBV7-2 with TRBJ1-5; tentatively, D is TRBD1 (5 bases). CDR3 amino acids: CASSLVWGGNQPQHF. In nucleotides, the CDR3 is TGTGCCAGCAGCTTAGTCTGGGGGGGGAATCAGCCCCAGCATTTT.